This T cell receptor beta chain was sequenced for a study of CD8 T cell repertoires and HIV-1 epitope variants. The CDR3 length is 15 residues. Libraries were prepared by immunoSEQ multiplex PCR; TCRdb keeps only in-frame clonotypes and omits some of them. The data contain several thousand clones, 50% to 70% of them seen just once; the ten biggest clones take up 40% to 55%. As concerns this clone: Antigen unknown. The junction and the germline gene differ at one end; a read error may be behind it.

The chain links TRBV5-3 to TRBJ1-2, with 7 bases aligning to TRBD1. TRBV5-3 is annotated as an ORF whose role is uncertain. Sequenced sample: cultured CD8+ T cells derived from PBMCs. The sequence derives from a male donor with HIV. In DNA form, the CDR3 reads TGCGCCAGCAGCCAAGATCTGGACAGGCTCTATGGCTACACCTTC. Its protein product is CASSQDLDRLYGYTF.